The 22 T cell receptor beta chains presented below share a single source sample, sequenced in a study of blood T cell repertoires in COVID-19. Clones were read by immunoSEQ multiplex PCR, and TCRdb kept only the in-frame ones, dropping some. The table records hundreds of thousands of clones, over 80% of them present only once. Source material: PBMCs or T cells enriched from blood (not recorded which). Receptor source: a woman aged 18-29 years who had recovered from COVID-19.

The rearrangement joins TRBV5-4 to TRBJ1-1; D is perhaps TRBD1 (5 bases). Trimming took 4 bases from V and 4 from J, leaving 20 bases between them. The CDR3 covers 16 residues. Germline V CDR1 and CDR2: SGHNT, YYREEE (reference sequence). The DNA for the CDR3 is TGTGCCAGCAGCCCCGGGGGAGAAGTTGGTACCACTGAAGCTTTCTTT. Translating it yields CASSPGGEVGTTEAFF.

The CDR3 sequence is CASSLVLGSSYNEQFF. CDR3 DNA: TGTGCCAGCAGCTTAGTTCTGGGGAGCTCCTACAATGAGCAGTTCTTC. The chain has TRBV7-2 and TRBJ2-1, with a possible D match to TRBD2 (5 bases). CDR3 length: 16 amino acids. V lost 1 base to trimming and J lost 0 bases, with 10 bases between them. Germline CDR1 reads SGHTA; CDR2 reads FQGNSA.

The V call is TRBV5-1, the J call TRBJ2-6, with no clear D. V was clipped by 0 bases and J by 0 bases, with 22 bases between them. CDR1 and CDR2 (germline): SGHRS, YFSETQ. CDR3 size: 21 residues. The CDR3 is CASSLAAPGAGFISGANVLTF. CDR3 bases: TGCGCCAGCAGCTTGGCAGCCCCCGGTGCAGGATTTATCTCTGGGGCCAACGTCCTGACTTTC.

The genes are TRBV29-1 and TRBJ1-2; possibly TRBD1 for D (6 bases). CDR3 length equals 15 residues. Between the trimmed V and J ends, which lost 3 bases and 8 bases, there was a span of 22 bases. The germline V gene has CDR1 SQVTM and CDR2 ANQGSEA. This chain's CDR3 is CSVESGRGGARGYTF. As DNA, the CDR3 is TGCAGCGTTGAGTCAGGTCGAGGGGGGGCTCGAGGCTACACCTTC.

This clone was seen just once. V and J are TRBV19 and TRBJ1-3; 7 nucleotides align to TRBD1. The CDR3 totals 15 residues. V dropped 5 bases and J dropped 0; count of bases not matched to a gene: 4. Germline assignment: CDR1 LNHDA and CDR2 SQIVND (reference sequence). The CDR3 coding sequence is TGTGCCAGTAGTTTCGGGACAGCCTCTGGAAACACCATATATTTT. Its protein product is CASSFGTASGNTIYF.

This chain uses TRBV19 with TRBJ1-5; TRBD1 matches at 10 bases. CDR3 length: 15 amino acids. Per the germline V gene, CDR1 is LNHDA and CDR2 is SQIVND (reference sequence). The junction had 8 bases not matched to a gene; V was cut back by 5 bases and J by 7 bases. CDR3 in DNA: TGTGCCAGTAGTCCCCGGGACAGGGGATTCCAGCCCCAGCATTTT. As protein: CASSPRDRGFQPQHF.

This sequence joins TRBV28 and TRBJ1-1; possible D gene TRBD1, 6 bases. Germline lookup yields CDR1 MDHEN and CDR2 SYDVKM. V was cut by 4 bases and J by 3 bases, with 18 bases left in between. The CDR3 has 16 residues. The CDR3 nucleotides read TGTGCCAGCAGTTCCCTCTCAGGTGGGGGCTACACTGAAGCTTTCTTT. This gives the protein CASSSLSGGGYTEAFF.

The chain links TRBV6-5 to TRBJ2-7, with D maybe TRBD2 (5 bases). CDR1 MNHEY and CDR2 SVGAGI come from the germline V gene. V lost 6 bases and J 1 base, leaving 13 bases between the germline ends. The CDR3 runs to 14 residues. CDR3 nucleotides: TGTGCCAGCAGGTCGGGATCAGAATCCTACGAGCAGTACTTC. As protein: CASRSGSESYEQYF.

The V gene is TRBV2, the J gene TRBJ2-7; 7 nucleotides agree with TRBD2. V shed 7 bases, J shed 2 bases, and the junction held 5 bases outside the gene matches. The CDR3 has 13 amino acids. Germline V gene lookup returns CDR1 SNHLY and CDR2 FYNNEI. CDR3 coding DNA: TGTGCCAGCAAGACTAGCCTTACCTACGAGCAGTACTTC. Its protein product is CASKTSLTYEQYF.

V usage is TRBV10-3 and J usage is TRBJ1-5; no reliable D call. The germline gives CDR1 ENHRY, CDR2 SYGVKD. Trimming shortened V by 0 bases and J by 7 bases, and 4 bases separated the two germline ends. This CDR3 is built from 12 residues. The CDR3 region has the DNA TGTGCCATCAGTGAGTCTGGCCAGCCCCAGCATTTT. The encoded protein is CAISESGQPQHF.

The chain joins TRBV18 to TRBJ2-7; 10 bases fit TRBD2. Germline CDR1 and CDR2: KGHSH and LQKENI. CDR3 length equals 14 residues. The trim removed 3 bases at V and 4 bases at J, leaving 3 bases unmatched. CDR3 sequence (DNA): TGTGCCAGCTCACCCCGGACTAGCGGATACGAGCAGTACTTC. Translated: CASSPRTSGYEQYF.

The chain employs TRBV11-2 and TRBJ2-7; TRBD2 aligns across 7 bases. The CDR3 totals 15 residues. Germline V CDR1 and CDR2: SGHAT, FQNNGV. With 4 bases clipped from V and 3 bases from J, the junction kept 9 bases outside the gene matches. In DNA form, the CDR3 reads TGTGCCAGCAGCTCCCCCCCAGCGGGGAACTACGAGCAGTACTTC. Translating gives CASSSPPAGNYEQYF.

The chain links TRBV5-1 to TRBJ1-6, with D possibly TRBD1 on 5 matching bases. V was shortened by 3 bases and J by 7 bases, with 14 bases between the two germline ends. This CDR3 is built from 15 residues. Germline CDR1 SGHRS, CDR2 YFSETQ. The CDR3 DNA sequence: TGCGCCAGCAGCTCGGCCAGGGAGGTGAATTCACCCCTCCACTTT. Translation gives CASSSAREVNSPLHF.

The chain links TRBV4-2 to TRBJ2-1, with 7 bases that match TRBD1. With 3 bases clipped from V and 3 bases from J, the junction kept 5 bases outside the gene matches. Per germline, CDR1 LGHNA and CDR2 YNFKEQ. The CDR3 extends over 15 amino acids. The CDR3 protein is CASSQLTGNYNEQFF. The CDR3 DNA reads as TGTGCCAGCAGCCAGTTGACAGGGAACTACAATGAGCAGTTCTTC.

The chain combines TRBV5-1 with TRBJ2-1; TRBD2 might be the D (6 bases). Per the germline V gene, CDR1 is SGHRS and CDR2 is YFSETQ. This CDR3 is built from 15 residues. The V and J ends lost 5 bases and 4 bases respectively, with 16 bases between them. As DNA, the CDR3 is TGCGCCAGCAGTCTAGGGCTAGCGCAGTACAATGAGCAGTTCTTC. As protein: CASSLGLAQYNEQFF.

The V call is TRBV10-2, the J call TRBJ2-7, with D tentatively TRBD1 (5 bases). V was clipped by 0 bases and J by 3 bases, with 6 bases between them. Germline assignment: CDR1 WSHSY and CDR2 SAAADI. The CDR3 spans 13 residues. The CDR3: CASSESTDYEQYF. CDR3 in DNA: TGCGCCAGCAGTGAGTCGACAGACTACGAGCAGTACTTC.

The rearrangement joins TRBV10-3 to TRBJ2-3; 14 bases are a match to TRBD2. Germline CDR1 ENHRY, CDR2 SYGVKD. This CDR3 has 19 amino acids. The V gene end was trimmed by 5 bases and the J gene end by 0 bases; junction bases not matched to a gene: 10. The CDR3 spells CAISRGTSGGVSSTDTQYF. The DNA of the CDR3 is TGTGCCATCAGTCGAGGGACTAGCGGGGGTGTGTCGAGCACAGATACGCAGTATTTT.

The chain combines TRBV9 with TRBJ1-2; no firm D call. V lost 2 bases, J lost 8 bases, and 13 bases lay in between. From germline, CDR1 is SGDLS and CDR2 YYNGEE. The CDR3 loop spans 13 amino acids. The CDR3 sequence is CASSVTPSYGYTF. The CDR3, as DNA: TGTGCCAGCAGCGTTACGCCGTCCTACGGCTACACCTTC.

The rearrangement joins TRBV11-2 to TRBJ2-5; TRBD2 matches 11 bases. J was trimmed by 4 bases and V by 0 bases; bases with no gene match: 7. Per the germline V gene, CDR1 is SGHAT and CDR2 is FQNNGV. This CDR3 is built from 17 residues. CDR3 in DNA: TGTGCCAGCAGCTTAGATCCCTCTAGCGGGGGGAGAGAGACCCAGTACTTC. This sequence encodes CASSLDPSSGGRETQYF.

This sequence joins TRBV11-3 and TRBJ2-1; 7 bases line up with TRBD2. Germline lookup yields CDR1 SGHNT and CDR2 YENEEA. This CDR3 is 16 amino acids long. J lost 4 bases, V lost 1 base, and 7 bases had no gene match. The CDR3 is CASSLGRGRGYNEQFF. The DNA of the CDR3 is TGTGCCAGCAGCTTAGGTCGAGGGAGGGGATACAATGAGCAGTTCTTC.

The V call is TRBV24-1, the J call TRBJ2-7, with 8 bases identical to TRBD1. The CDR3 has 16 amino acids. CDR1 and CDR2 from the germline V gene are KGHDR and SFDVKD. Trimming cost V 3 bases and J 7 bases; bases outside gene matches: 13. CDR3 region: CATSDTGQGPRTEQYF. The CDR3 bases are TGTGCCACCAGTGATACCGGACAGGGCCCCCGGACGGAGCAGTACTTC.

This clone was seen only once. The chain uses TRBV7-3 and TRBJ1-1; TRBD1 might be the D (6 bases). CDR3 length: 17 residues. Germline CDR1 reads SGHTA; CDR2 reads FQGTGA. The V end lost 6 bases, the J end lost 2 bases, and 22 bases lay between the germline ends. CDR3 sequence reads: CASSPHGGAPGNTEAFF. CDR3 sequence (DNA): TGTGCCAGCAGTCCCCATGGGGGGGCGCCTGGTAACACTGAAGCTTTCTTT.